A selection of T cell receptor beta chains follows, all from one sample in a study of T cells after yellow fever vaccination. From the 5' RACE reads, TCRdb called clonotypes with MiXCR, one entry per CDR3 protein. The table has 250,000 or so distinct CDR3 sequences, approximately 3.5% seen once. The sequenced sample was PBMCs, obtained 15 days after the yellow fever booster vaccination. The receptors derive from a man between 18 and 35 years old who received the YFV17D yellow fever vaccine. Both conserved end residues are trimmed from each CDR3. The order of the fields is J gene, clone size, V gene, CDR3 protein. The size entry is marked missing in some rows and otherwise reads once, few, many or a size class.

j_call: TRBJ2-5; clone_size: few; v_call: TRBV2; cdr3_aa: ASSSRVTSGGRKTQY
j_call: TRBJ2-2; clone_size: many; v_call: TRBV7-6; cdr3_aa: ASSFAPGQVGTGELF
j_call: TRBJ1-2; clone_size: many; v_call: TRBV2; cdr3_aa: ASSGKAGADANYGYT
j_call: TRBJ1-5; clone_size: many; v_call: TRBV12-3/TRBV12-4; cdr3_aa: AIRRSNQPQH
j_call: TRBJ1-4; clone_size: many; v_call: TRBV7-9; cdr3_aa: ASSLGSGAGNEKLF
j_call: TRBJ1-5; clone_size: -; v_call: TRBV18; cdr3_aa: ASSPVRLAGGGNQPQH
j_call: TRBJ2-1; clone_size: many; v_call: TRBV5-1; cdr3_aa: ASSWGSGWGNEQF
j_call: TRBJ2-1; clone_size: many; v_call: TRBV12-3/TRBV12-4; cdr3_aa: ASSFPRTRDLGSNEQF
j_call: TRBJ1-3; clone_size: many; v_call: TRBV4-3; cdr3_aa: ASSQGPGPSNTIY
j_call: TRBJ1-6; clone_size: many; v_call: TRBV20-1; cdr3_aa: SARQVLNSPLH
j_call: TRBJ1-2; clone_size: many; v_call: TRBV20-1; cdr3_aa: SAPGQGIYGYT
j_call: TRBJ2-1; clone_size: many; v_call: TRBV7-2; cdr3_aa: ASSSRGGGSSDYNEQF
j_call: TRBJ2-1; clone_size: many; v_call: TRBV20-1; cdr3_aa: SATLAGYNEQF
j_call: TRBJ2-7; clone_size: many; v_call: TRBV5-1; cdr3_aa: ASRIRAGFGGREQY
j_call: TRBJ2-1; clone_size: many; v_call: TRBV27; cdr3_aa: ASSFNRFNEQF
j_call: TRBJ1-2; clone_size: many; v_call: TRBV4-3; cdr3_aa: ASSQDRRDLYGYT
j_call: TRBJ2-3; clone_size: many; v_call: TRBV7-9; cdr3_aa: ASSLVDVDTQY
j_call: TRBJ2-6; clone_size: -; v_call: TRBV10-3; cdr3_aa: AITGTGLNPGGANVLT
j_call: TRBJ2-3; clone_size: -; v_call: TRBV15; cdr3_aa: ATSRKINYAPSSTDTQY
j_call: TRBJ2-1; clone_size: many; v_call: TRBV18; cdr3_aa: ASWGSEQF
j_call: TRBJ1-6; clone_size: many; v_call: TRBV7-9; cdr3_aa: ASSLRDNYNSPLH
j_call: TRBJ2-5; clone_size: many; v_call: TRBV27; cdr3_aa: ASGRTGGYQETQY
j_call: TRBJ2-3; clone_size: many; v_call: TRBV12-3/TRBV12-4; cdr3_aa: ASSGLRSTDTQY
j_call: TRBJ2-2; clone_size: many; v_call: TRBV7-8; cdr3_aa: ASSSSSGAKWDTGELF
j_call: TRBJ1-5; clone_size: few; v_call: TRBV10-3; cdr3_aa: AISGPDGMTH
j_call: TRBJ2-3; clone_size: many; v_call: TRBV7-2; cdr3_aa: ASRIQADTQY
j_call: TRBJ2-5; clone_size: few; v_call: TRBV5-1; cdr3_aa: ASSWGAETQY
j_call: TRBJ2-7; clone_size: many; v_call: TRBV12-3/TRBV12-4; cdr3_aa: ASSLLGQGIFGEQY
j_call: TRBJ2-7; clone_size: many; v_call: TRBV12-3/TRBV12-4; cdr3_aa: ASSFPFGDRGSYEQY
j_call: TRBJ2-5; clone_size: many; v_call: TRBV21-1; cdr3_aa: ASSARNWKETQY
j_call: TRBJ2-1; clone_size: -; v_call: TRBV19; cdr3_aa: ASSIGFGDRF
j_call: TRBJ1-2; clone_size: many; v_call: TRBV20-1; cdr3_aa: SAQQGSYGYT
j_call: TRBJ1-5; clone_size: many; v_call: TRBV5-1; cdr3_aa: ASSLGASNQPQH
j_call: TRBJ2-5; clone_size: many; v_call: TRBV12-3/TRBV12-4; cdr3_aa: ASSGGQAIPETQY
j_call: TRBJ2-7; clone_size: many; v_call: TRBV7-2; cdr3_aa: ASSTGRGYEQY
j_call: TRBJ1-2; clone_size: few; v_call: TRBV4-1; cdr3_aa: ASSQEISINNYGYT